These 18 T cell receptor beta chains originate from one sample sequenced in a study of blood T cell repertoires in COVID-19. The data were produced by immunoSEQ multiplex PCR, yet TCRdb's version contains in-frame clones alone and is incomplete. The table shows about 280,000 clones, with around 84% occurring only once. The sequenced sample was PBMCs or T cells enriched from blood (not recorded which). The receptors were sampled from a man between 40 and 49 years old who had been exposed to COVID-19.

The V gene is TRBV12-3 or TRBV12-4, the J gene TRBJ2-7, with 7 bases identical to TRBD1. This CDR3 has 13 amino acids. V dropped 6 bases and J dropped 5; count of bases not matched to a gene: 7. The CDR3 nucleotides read TGTGCCAGCAGACAGGGGAGATTGAACGAGCAGTACTTC. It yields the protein CASRQGRLNEQYF.

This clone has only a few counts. The CDR3, as DNA: TGTGCCAGCAGCTTGGGACTAGCGGGAGAAATGAACGAGCAGTACTTC. Protein sequence: CASSLGLAGEMNEQYF. The chain joins TRBV7-9 to TRBJ2-7; 14 bases fit TRBD2. The germline V gene encodes CDR1 SEHNR and CDR2 FQNEAQ (reference sequence). V lost 3 bases and J lost 5; bases outside the gene matches: 6. The CDR3 extends over 16 amino acids.

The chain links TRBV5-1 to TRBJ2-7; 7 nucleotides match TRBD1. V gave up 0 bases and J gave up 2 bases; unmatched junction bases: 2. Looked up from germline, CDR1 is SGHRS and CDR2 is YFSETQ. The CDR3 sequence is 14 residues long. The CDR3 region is CASSLEGQAYEQYF. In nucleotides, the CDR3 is TGCGCCAGCAGCTTGGAAGGACAGGCCTACGAGCAGTACTTC. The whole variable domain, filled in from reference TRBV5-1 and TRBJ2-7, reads KAGVTQTPRYLIKTRGQQVTLSCSPISGHRSVSWYQQTPGQGLQFLFEYFSETQRNKGNFPGRFSGRQFSNSRSEMNVSTLELGDSALYLCASSLEGQAYEQYFGPGTRLTVT.

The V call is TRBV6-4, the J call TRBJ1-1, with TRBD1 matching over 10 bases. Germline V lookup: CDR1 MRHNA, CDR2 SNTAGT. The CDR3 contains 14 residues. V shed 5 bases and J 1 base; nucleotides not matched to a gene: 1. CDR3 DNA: TGTGCCAGCAGTCGGGACAGGGGGAACACTGAAGCTTTCTTT. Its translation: CASSRDRGNTEAFF.

The CDR3 nucleotides read TGTGCCAGTAGCGGTCAGGGCCTGGGTATTATTAGCAATCAGCCCCAGCATTTT. Translating gives CASSGQGLGIISNQPQHF. The chain combines TRBV19 with TRBJ1-5; a possible D gene is TRBD1 (5 bases). Trimming took 6 bases from V and 0 from J, leaving 21 bases between them. The CDR3 has 18 amino acids. Per the germline V gene, CDR1 is LNHDA and CDR2 is SQIVND (reference sequence).

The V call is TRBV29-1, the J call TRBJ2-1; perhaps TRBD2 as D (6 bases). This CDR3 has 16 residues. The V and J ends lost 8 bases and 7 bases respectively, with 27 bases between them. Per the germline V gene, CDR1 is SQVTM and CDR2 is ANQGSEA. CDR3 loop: CSSSGLQFQKTNEQFF. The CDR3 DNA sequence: TGCAGCTCCTCGGGACTGCAATTCCAAAAAACGAATGAGCAGTTCTTC.

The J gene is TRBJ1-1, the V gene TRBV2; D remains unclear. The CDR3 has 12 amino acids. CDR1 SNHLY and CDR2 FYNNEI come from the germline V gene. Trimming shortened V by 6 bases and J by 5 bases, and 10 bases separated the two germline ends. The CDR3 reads CASSRRVTEAFF. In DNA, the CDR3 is TGTGCCAGCAGCAGGAGGGTGACTGAAGCTTTCTTT.

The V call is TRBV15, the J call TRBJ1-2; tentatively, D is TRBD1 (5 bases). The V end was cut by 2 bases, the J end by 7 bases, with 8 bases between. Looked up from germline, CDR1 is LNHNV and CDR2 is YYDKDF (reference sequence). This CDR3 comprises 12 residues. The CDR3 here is CATSRMGGGYTF. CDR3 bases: TGTGCCACCAGCAGAATGGGGGGTGGCTACACCTTC.

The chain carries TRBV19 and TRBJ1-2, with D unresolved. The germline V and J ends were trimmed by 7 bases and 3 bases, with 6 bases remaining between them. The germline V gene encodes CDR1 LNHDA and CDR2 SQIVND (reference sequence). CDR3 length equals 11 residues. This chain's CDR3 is CASNNYYGYTF. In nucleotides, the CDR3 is TGTGCCAGTAATAATTACTATGGCTACACCTTC.

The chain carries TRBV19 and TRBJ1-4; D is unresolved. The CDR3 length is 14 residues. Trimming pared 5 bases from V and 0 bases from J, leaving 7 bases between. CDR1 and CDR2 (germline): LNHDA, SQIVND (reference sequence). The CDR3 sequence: CASSGGATNEKLFF. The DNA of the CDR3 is TGTGCCAGTAGTGGAGGCGCAACTAATGAAAAACTGTTTTTT.

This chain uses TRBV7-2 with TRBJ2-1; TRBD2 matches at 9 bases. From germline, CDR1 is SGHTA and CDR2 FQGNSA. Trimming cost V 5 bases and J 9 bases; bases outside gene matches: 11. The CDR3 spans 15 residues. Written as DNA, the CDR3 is TGTGCCAGCAGCGCACCGGGACTGACTAGCGGTGAGCAGTTCTTC. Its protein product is CASSAPGLTSGEQFF.

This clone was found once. CDR3 sequence (DNA): TGTGCCAGCCGCGGCGGCCTGAACACTGAAGCTTTCTTT. Translation gives CASRGGLNTEAFF. The J gene is TRBJ1-1, the V gene TRBV7-3; D not resolved. Deletions cut 8 bases from V and 0 bases from J, with 10 bases between. Germline V gene data show CDR1 as SGHTA and CDR2 as FQGTGA. CDR3 size: 13 residues.

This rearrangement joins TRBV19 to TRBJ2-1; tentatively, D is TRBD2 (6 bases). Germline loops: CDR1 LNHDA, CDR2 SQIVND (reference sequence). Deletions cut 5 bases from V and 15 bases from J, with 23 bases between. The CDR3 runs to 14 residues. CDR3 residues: CASSGGISDRGRFF. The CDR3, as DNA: TGTGCCAGTAGTGGGGGGATATCAGATCGAGGGCGGTTCTTC.

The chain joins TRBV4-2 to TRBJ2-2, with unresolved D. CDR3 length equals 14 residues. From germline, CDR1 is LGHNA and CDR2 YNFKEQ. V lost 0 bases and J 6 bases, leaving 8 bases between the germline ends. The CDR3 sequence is CASSQDPASGELFF. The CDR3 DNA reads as TGTGCCAGCAGCCAAGATCCAGCGTCCGGGGAGCTGTTTTTT.

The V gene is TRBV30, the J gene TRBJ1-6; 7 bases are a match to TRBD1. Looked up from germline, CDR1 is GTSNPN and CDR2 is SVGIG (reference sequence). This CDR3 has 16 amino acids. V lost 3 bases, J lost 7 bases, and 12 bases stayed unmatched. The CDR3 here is CAWRGWETGLNSPLHF. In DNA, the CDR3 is TGTGCCTGGAGGGGATGGGAGACAGGGCTAAATTCACCCCTCCACTTT.

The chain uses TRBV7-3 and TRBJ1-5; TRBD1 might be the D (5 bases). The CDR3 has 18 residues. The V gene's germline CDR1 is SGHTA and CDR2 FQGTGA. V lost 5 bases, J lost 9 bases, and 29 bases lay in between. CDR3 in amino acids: CASSQNIRRGTFRGPQHF. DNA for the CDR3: TGTGCCAGCAGCCAAAATATCCGGCGGGGGACGTTTAGGGGGCCCCAGCATTTT.

The CDR3 DNA follows: TGCGCCAGCAGCTTCCTAGCGGGGAACACCGGGGAGCTGTTTTTT. Protein product: CASSFLAGNTGELFF. The chain links TRBV5-1 to TRBJ2-2; TRBD2 matches 8 bases. Germline CDR1 reads SGHRS; CDR2 reads YFSETQ. The ends lost 2 bases at V and 1 base at J; junction bases unmatched: 1. The CDR3 consists of 15 residues.

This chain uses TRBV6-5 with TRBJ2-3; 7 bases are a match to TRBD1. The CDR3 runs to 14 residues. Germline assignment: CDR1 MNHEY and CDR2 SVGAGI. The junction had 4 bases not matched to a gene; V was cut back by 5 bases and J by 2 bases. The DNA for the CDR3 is TGTGCCAGCAGTCAGGACAGGATCACAGATACGCAGTATTTT. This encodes CASSQDRITDTQYF.